The 32 T cell receptor beta chains below were found in one sample sequenced in a study of cytotoxic CD8 clonotypes in ibrutinib-treated CLL. Clones were read by immunoSEQ multiplex PCR, and TCRdb kept only the in-frame ones, dropping some. The sample shows 52,000 or so clones, roughly 49% of them seen only once. Sequences were derived from PBMCs, sampled at disease progression, from a patient treated with ibrutinib. Receptor source: a human donor with chronic lymphocytic leukemia.

V gene TRBV5-4 combines with J gene TRBJ2-7; TRBD2 agrees at 14 bases. The CDR3 loop spans 17 amino acids. CDR1 and CDR2 (germline): SGHNT, YYREEE (reference sequence). Trimming removed 4 bases from V and 2 bases from J; junction bases left unmatched: 8. The CDR3: CASSQGLAGVRPYEQYF. The CDR3 DNA reads TGTGCCAGCAGCCAGGGACTAGCGGGGGTCCGACCCTACGAGCAGTACTTC.

This clone appeared a few times. This sequence joins TRBV30 and TRBJ2-7; TRBD1 agrees at 10 bases. Trimming at V came to 3 bases and at J to 3 bases, leaving 2 bases not matched to a gene. Germline-derived CDR1 and CDR2 are GTSNPN and SVGIG (reference sequence). This CDR3 spans 13 amino acids. CDR3 DNA sequence: TGTGCCTGGAGCCGGGACAGGGGCTACGAGCAGTACTTC. Translating it yields CAWSRDRGYEQYF.

The J gene is TRBJ2-7, the V gene TRBV28; 8 nucleotides agree with TRBD1. This CDR3 comprises 14 residues. Looked up from germline, CDR1 is MDHEN and CDR2 is SYDVKM. V was pared by 5 bases and J by 3 bases, with 6 bases of the junction left unmatched. The CDR3 nucleotides read TGTGCCAGCAGTCGGACAGGGAGTTTCTACGAGCAGTACTTC. It codes for CASSRTGSFYEQYF.

The table lists this clone with a count of one. The genes are TRBV5-8 and TRBJ2-1, with 11 bases fitting TRBD1. J was trimmed by 7 bases and V by 10 bases; bases with no gene match: 7. This CDR3 is 13 amino acids long. The germline CDR1 and CDR2 sequences are SGHTS and YDEGEE. CDR3 coding DNA: TGTGCCGGAGGACAGGGGGCGCGTAATGAGCAGTTCTTC. Its protein product is CAGGQGARNEQFF.

This chain joins TRBV7-9 and TRBJ1-1; 11 bases fit TRBD1. V trimming: 10 bases; J trimming: 3 bases; junction bases outside the gene matches: 13. This CDR3 is built from 16 residues. Germline-derived CDR1 and CDR2 are SEHNR and FQNEAQ (reference sequence). CDR3 in amino acids: CATKSYWDRGDTEAFF. As DNA, the CDR3 is TGTGCCACCAAAAGCTACTGGGACAGGGGGGACACTGAAGCTTTCTTT.

The V and J genes are TRBV4-3 and TRBJ1-2, with D maybe TRBD1 (6 bases). CDR1 and CDR2 (germline): LGHNA, YSLEER. V was pared by 1 base and J by 4 bases, with 19 bases between. The CDR3 has 17 amino acids. The CDR3 DNA reads TGCGCCAGCAGCCAAGTAGGAACAGGGAGAGGAAGCTATGGCTACACCTTC. Its protein is CASSQVGTGRGSYGYTF.

This clone was observed a handful of times. This sample includes further DNA sequences coding for the same CDR3. The chain employs TRBV7-9 and TRBJ1-1; D uncertain. V was shortened by 5 bases and J by 0 bases, with 4 bases between the two germline ends. This CDR3 comprises 12 residues. The germline gives CDR1 SEHNR, CDR2 FQNEAQ (reference sequence). The CDR3 coding sequence is TGTGCCAGCAGCCGAGTGAACACTGAAGCTTTCTTT. Translation gives CASSRVNTEAFF.

The chain combines TRBV30 with TRBJ1-2; no definite D call. The germline CDR1 and CDR2 sequences are GTSNPN and SVGIG (reference sequence). The length of the CDR3 is 12 residues. V was cut by 2 bases and J by 8 bases, with 12 bases left in between. CDR3 amino acids: CAWSLGWRGYTF. In DNA, the CDR3 is TGTGCCTGGAGTCTAGGGTGGCGGGGCTACACCTTC.

The V and J genes are TRBV27 and TRBJ1-2; D unresolved. This CDR3 spans 11 amino acids. The V end lost 6 bases, the J end lost 6 bases, and 8 bases lay between the germline ends. Looked up from germline, CDR1 is MNHEY and CDR2 is SMNVEV (reference sequence). The CDR3 is CASSKGHGYTF. The DNA for the CDR3 is TGTGCCAGCAGCAAGGGCCATGGCTACACCTTC.

This clone was counted only a few times. V and J are TRBV5-1 and TRBJ1-4; tentative D call: TRBD1 (5 bases). The germline V gene encodes CDR1 SGHRS and CDR2 YFSETQ. The CDR3 loop spans 16 amino acids. V was shortened by 1 base and J by 0 bases, with 10 bases between the two germline ends. The CDR3 sequence: CASSLQGIATNEKLFF. CDR3 nucleotides: TGCGCCAGCAGCTTGCAGGGAATTGCAACTAATGAAAAACTGTTTTTT.

V gene TRBV4-2 combines with J gene TRBJ2-1, with 9 positions matching TRBD2. V dropped 1 base and J dropped 6; count of bases not matched to a gene: 4. CDR3 size: 15 residues. Germline lookup yields CDR1 LGHNA and CDR2 YNFKEQ. The CDR3: CASSQGLAARNEQFF. The CDR3 bases are TGTGCCAGCAGCCAAGGACTAGCGGCACGCAATGAGCAGTTCTTC.

This clone was counted ten times or more. The rearrangement links TRBV6-5 to TRBJ2-5; possible D gene TRBD1, 6 bases. Between the trimmed V and J ends, which lost 5 bases and 4 bases, there was a span of 8 bases. Germline V gene data show CDR1 as MNHEY and CDR2 as SVGAGI. The CDR3 is 12 amino acids. The CDR3 sequence is CASSQQGETQYF. Here the CDR3 DNA reads TGTGCCAGCAGTCAACAGGGAGAGACCCAGTACTTC.

The chain recombines TRBV14 with TRBJ2-6, with 7 bases that match TRBD1. The trim removed 4 bases at V and 0 bases at J, leaving 6 bases unmatched. CDR1 and CDR2 from the germline V gene are SGHDN and FVKESK. This CDR3 comprises 17 residues. CDR3 in amino acids: CASSPSTGSSGANVLTF. In nucleotides, the CDR3 is TGTGCCAGCAGCCCGTCGACAGGGTCCTCTGGGGCCAACGTCCTGACTTTC.

V usage is TRBV7-2 and J usage is TRBJ2-7, with D perhaps TRBD1 (5 bases). Trimming removed 4 bases at V and 7 bases at J, with 20 bases between. The CDR3 is made up of 15 amino acids. Germline CDR1 reads SGHTA; CDR2 reads FQGNSA. CDR3 protein: CASSSLYIRVGEQYF. The CDR3 region has the DNA TGTGCCAGCAGCTCCCTATACATCAGGGTGGGGGAGCAGTACTTC.

V is TRBV19 and J is TRBJ2-3; 7 nucleotides line up with TRBD2. Germline V lookup: CDR1 LNHDA, CDR2 SQIVND (reference sequence). The CDR3 has 15 residues. Losses at the gene ends were 7 bases for V and 0 bases for J; bases not matched to a gene: 7. The CDR3 protein is CASTPGGSSTDTQYF. CDR3 DNA sequence: TGTGCCAGTACCCCGGGGGGTTCGAGCACAGATACGCAGTATTTT.

CDR3 residues: CASSKPREQYF. Written as DNA, the CDR3 is TGTGCCAGCAGCAAACCACGCGAGCAGTACTTC. The J gene is TRBJ2-7, the V gene TRBV5-6; D uncertain. Germline lookup yields CDR1 SGHDT and CDR2 YYEEEE. V was clipped by 4 bases and J by 6 bases, with 8 bases between them. This CDR3 has 11 amino acids.

This chain connects TRBV29-1 to TRBJ2-7, with unresolved D. V lost 5 bases and J lost 6, with 11 bases in between. This CDR3 region has 11 residues. Germline V gene lookup returns CDR1 SQVTM and CDR2 ANQGSEA. The CDR3 loop reads CSVFVAGEQYF. CDR3 DNA sequence: TGCAGCGTTTTCGTAGCCGGCGAGCAGTACTTC.

The chain employs TRBV13 and TRBJ2-5; 7 bases match TRBD2. Germline V lookup: CDR1 PRHDT, CDR2 FYEKMQ (reference sequence). The CDR3 runs to 16 residues. Trimming removed 5 bases from V and 2 bases from J; junction bases left unmatched: 11. The CDR3 sequence: CASSRRLAGSQETQYF. CDR3 DNA sequence: TGTGCCAGCAGCCGCCGACTAGCTGGGTCTCAAGAGACCCAGTACTTC.

This clone was found a few times. This chain connects TRBV5-1 to TRBJ2-7, with TRBD2 matching over 7 bases. The V and J ends lost 4 bases and 3 bases, in that order; junction bases with no gene match: 10. Germline V gene lookup returns CDR1 SGHRS and CDR2 YFSETQ. The CDR3 length is 15 residues. CDR3 residues: CASSSGLGVNYEQYF. Here the CDR3 DNA reads TGCGCCAGCAGCAGCGGACTAGGGGTGAACTACGAGCAGTACTTC.

This clone appeared many times. The V gene is TRBV19, the J gene TRBJ1-2; maybe TRBD1 (5 bases). V was trimmed by 3 bases and J by 8 bases, leaving 16 bases between them. This CDR3 has 14 amino acids. CDR1 is LNHDA and CDR2 is SQIVND in the germline V gene (reference sequence). The CDR3 region is CASSIGTGSAGYTF. For the CDR3, the DNA is TGTGCCAGTAGTATTGGCACAGGCTCTGCAGGCTACACCTTC.

This clone was recorded a few times. This chain's CDR3 is CASSRTGHYYNEQFF. CDR3 sequence (DNA): TGTGCCAGCAGTAGAACGGGGCACTACTACAATGAGCAGTTCTTC. The V and J genes are TRBV6-5 and TRBJ2-1; tentatively, D is TRBD1 or TRBD2 (5 bases each). Per germline, CDR1 MNHEY and CDR2 SVGAGI. Between the trimmed V and J ends, which lost 5 bases and 3 bases, there was a span of 14 bases. CDR3 length: 15 residues.

The chain couples TRBV15 to TRBJ1-3; 7 bases map to TRBD1. Trimming cost V 5 bases and J 0 bases; bases outside gene matches: 7. Germline V lookup: CDR1 LNHNV, CDR2 YYDKDF (reference sequence). CDR3 size: 16 residues. The CDR3 sequence: CATSGPGGSSGNTIYF. The CDR3 DNA follows: TGTGCCACCAGCGGCCCAGGGGGGAGCTCTGGAAACACCATATATTTT.

This clone has a single count. The rearrangement joins TRBV4-1 to TRBJ1-1, with 12 positions matching TRBD1. CDR1 MGHRA and CDR2 YSYEKL come from the germline V gene. This CDR3 spans 20 amino acids. V was pared by 0 bases and J by 3 bases, with 14 bases of the junction left unmatched. The CDR3 DNA reads TGCGCCAGCAGCCAAGATCTCGGCTTTCGGGACAGGGGGCGGGACACTGAAGCTTTCTTT. It is translated as CASSQDLGFRDRGRDTEAFF.

This clone was counted between two and nine times. This chain joins TRBV4-2 and TRBJ1-5; D uncertain. Trimming took 4 bases from V and 1 from J, leaving 11 bases between them. CDR1 and CDR2 from the germline V gene are LGHNA and YNFKEQ. This CDR3 has 15 amino acids. This CDR3 is CASSPTRASNQPQHF. The CDR3 DNA follows: TGTGCCAGCAGCCCGACTCGGGCGAGCAATCAGCCCCAGCATTTT.

The V call is TRBV11-3, the J call TRBJ1-3; D is ambiguous. TRBJ2-2 explains the end of the DNA better; the J call may be wrong. The CDR3 loop spans 13 amino acids. The V gene's germline CDR1 is SGHNT and CDR2 YENEEA. For the CDR3, the DNA is TGTGCCAGCAGCTTCAGATCCGCCGGGGAGCTGTTTTTT. The encoded protein is CASSFRSAGELFF.

V and J are TRBV28 and TRBJ1-1; no firm D call. The CDR3 is made up of 14 amino acids. The ends were cut back, 8 bases at V and 0 bases at J, with 13 bases in the middle. Germline-derived CDR1 and CDR2 are MDHEN and SYDVKM. The CDR3 spells CASGLGGLNTEAFF. In DNA, the CDR3 is TGTGCCAGCGGTCTTGGTGGTCTGAACACTGAAGCTTTCTTT. The full variable domain, its missing parts supplied by reference TRBV28 and TRBJ1-1, is DVKVTQSSRYLVKRTGEKVFLECVQDMDHENMFWYRQDPGLGLRLIYFSYDVKMKEKGDIPEGYSVSREKKERFSLILESASTNQTSMYLCASGLGGLNTEAFFGQGTRLTVV.

The genes are TRBV19 and TRBJ1-2, with D unclear. Trimming took 1 base from V and 4 from J, leaving 4 bases between them. CDR3 length equals 12 residues. The germline V gene has CDR1 LNHDA and CDR2 SQIVND (reference sequence). CDR3 nucleotide sequence: TGTGCCAGTAGTATAGGGCGCTATGGCTACACCTTC. Translation gives CASSIGRYGYTF.

The sample holds a few counts of this clone. The chain couples TRBV5-1 to TRBJ1-4; TRBD1 might be the D (5 bases). Trimming took 0 bases from V and 2 from J, leaving 11 bases between them. The CDR3 is 16 residues long. Germline CDR1 SGHRS, CDR2 YFSETQ. The DNA for the CDR3 is TGCGCCAGCAGCTTGGTCGGGGCAGGGACTAATGAAAAACTGTTTTTT. This translates into CASSLVGAGTNEKLFF.

This sequence joins TRBV11-3 and TRBJ2-7; no clear D. Germline CDR1 reads SGHNT; CDR2 reads YENEEA. The V end lost 1 base, the J end lost 2 bases, and 6 bases lay between the germline ends. The CDR3 has 13 amino acids. The CDR3 region has the DNA TGTGCCAGCAGCTTAGGGGTTACCTACGAGCAGTACTTC. It specifies CASSLGVTYEQYF.

The rearrangement links TRBV7-2 to TRBJ1-4, with D possibly matching TRBD1 (5 bases). Germline V gene lookup returns CDR1 SGHTA and CDR2 FQGNSA. This CDR3 is 13 amino acids long. Trimming took off 5 bases at V and 8 bases at J, with 12 bases between the two ends. The CDR3 DNA reads as TGTGCCAGCAGCGCATCCGGGGGAGAAAAACTGTTTTTT. Translation gives CASSASGGEKLFF.

A few counts support this clone. The rearrangement joins TRBV5-6 to TRBJ2-7; D perhaps matches TRBD2 (6 bases). Trimming removed 3 bases from V and 2 bases from J, with 9 bases in between. The CDR3 is made up of 13 amino acids. Germline V gene data show CDR1 as SGHDT and CDR2 as YYEEEE. The CDR3 sequence: CASSWGVTYEQYF. CDR3 nucleotide sequence: TGTGCCAGCAGCTGGGGGGTGACCTACGAGCAGTACTTC.

There are a few counts of this clone. The chain carries TRBV7-9 and TRBJ1-6; maybe TRBD1 (5 bases). The germline V and J ends were trimmed by 2 bases and 9 bases, with 14 bases remaining between them. The V gene's germline CDR1 is SEHNR and CDR2 FQNEAQ (reference sequence). The CDR3 consists of 15 residues. The CDR3 loop reads CASSLLGQGPSPLHF. CDR3 bases: TGTGCCAGCAGCTTATTGGGGCAGGGTCCTTCACCCCTCCACTTT. The complete variable domain, with remaining parts taken from reference TRBV7-9 and TRBJ1-6, reads DTGVSQNPRHKITKRGQNVTFRCDPISEHNRLYWYRQTLGQGPEFLTYFQNEAQLEKSRLLSDRFSAERPKGSFSTLEIQRTEQGDSAMYLCASSLLGQGPSPLHFGNGTRLTVT.